Below are 23 T cell receptor beta chains sequenced from a single sample in a study of T cell responses to AZD1222 COVID-19 vaccine. Repertoires were generated with immunoSEQ multiplex PCR, while TCRdb's copy carries only in-frame clones and drops some. Counted here are about 180,000 clones, around 88% occurring once; the ten biggest clones make up approximately 10%. The sequenced sample was peripheral blood, obtained 28 days after the second AZD1222 dose. These receptors were obtained from an adult who received the AZD1222 COVID-19 vaccine.

The chain carries TRBV7-2 and TRBJ1-3; D gene uncertain. Germline CDR1 SGHTA, CDR2 FQGNSA. V shed 5 bases and J shed 0 bases, with 5 bases lying between them. The CDR3 has 13 residues. This CDR3 reads CASSRASGNTIYF. The CDR3 DNA is TGTGCCAGCAGCCGGGCCTCTGGAAACACCATATATTTT.

This clone was recorded only once. As DNA, the CDR3 is TGCAGCGTTTTCGGGTCCGCGAACACCGGGGAGCTGTTTTTT. This gives the protein CSVFGSANTGELFF. J is TRBJ2-2 and V is TRBV29-1, with no clear D. This CDR3 is 14 amino acids long. V was shortened by 5 bases and J by 0 bases, with 10 bases between the two germline ends. The germline CDR1 and CDR2 sequences are SQVTM and ANQGSEA.

This chain links TRBV6-5 with TRBJ1-2; 7 nucleotides line up with TRBD1. The germline V gene has CDR1 MNHEY and CDR2 SVGAGI. The CDR3 runs to 14 residues. Losses at the gene ends were 5 bases for V and 7 bases for J; bases not matched to a gene: 10. CDR3 protein: CASSRQGGSSGYTF. The CDR3 DNA reads as TGTGCCAGCAGTCGACAGGGCGGTTCGAGTGGCTACACCTTC.

The chain is built from TRBV9 and TRBJ1-3, with no clear D. Germline loops: CDR1 SGDLS, CDR2 YYNGEE. With 0 bases removed from V and 2 bases from J, the gap between germline ends came to 12 bases. The CDR3 is 16 residues long. The CDR3 sequence is CASSVEQDRPGNTIYF. CDR3 DNA: TGTGCCAGCAGCGTAGAACAAGACCGTCCTGGAAACACCATATATTTT.

This clone was observed once. The chain employs TRBV30 and TRBJ1-2; D is ambiguous. This CDR3 has 11 residues. CDR1 is GTSNPN, CDR2 SVGIG, per germline (reference sequence). V was pared by 0 bases and J by 10 bases, with 9 bases between. CDR3 in amino acids: CAWSVNQHYTF. DNA of the CDR3: TGTGCCTGGAGTGTAAACCAGCACTACACCTTC.

The rearrangement links TRBV5-1 to TRBJ2-3; 14 nucleotides agree with TRBD2. V shed 4 bases and J 0 bases; nucleotides not matched to a gene: 13. The CDR3 is 20 residues long. CDR1 is SGHRS and CDR2 is YFSETQ in the germline V gene. CDR3 sequence: CASSTFEPGLAGESTDTQYF. The CDR3 nucleotides are TGCGCCAGCAGCACCTTCGAACCGGGACTAGCGGGGGAGAGCACAGATACGCAGTATTTT.

The chain employs TRBV28 and TRBJ1-1; 8 bases match TRBD1. Germline V CDR1 and CDR2: MDHEN, SYDVKM. The CDR3 consists of 15 residues. The V segment lost 6 bases and the J segment 7 bases; nucleotides outside the gene matches: 13. CDR3 coding DNA: TGTGCCAGCAGGCTCCCGGCAGGGGGCTTGGGTGAAGCTTTCTTT. Its translation is CASRLPAGGLGEAFF.

CDR3 nucleotides: TGTGCCAGCAGCCCCACGTGGGGGCTGGAGGGGAACATTCAGTACTTC. Protein sequence: CASSPTWGLEGNIQYF. The V and J genes are TRBV7-9 and TRBJ2-4, with D perhaps matching TRBD1 or TRBD2 (6 bases each). Germline V gives CDR1 SEHNR, CDR2 FQNEAQ (reference sequence). This CDR3 is built from 16 residues. Trimming pared 5 bases from V and 7 bases from J, leaving 21 bases between.

The chain combines TRBV6-2 or TRBV6-3 with TRBJ2-7; 7 bases are shared with TRBD1. The germline CDR1 and CDR2 sequences are MNHEY and SVGEGT. After removal of 3 bases from V and 4 bases from J, the junction contained 15 bases not matched to a gene. The CDR3 has 17 residues. In nucleotides, the CDR3 is TGTGCCAGCAGTTATACGTCAAACCTAGGGGGCTTGTACGAGCAGTACTTC. Encoded protein: CASSYTSNLGGLYEQYF.

V usage is TRBV30 and J usage is TRBJ2-3; D is unresolved. Trimming pared 1 base from V and 1 base from J, leaving 9 bases between. The CDR3 has 14 residues. In germline, CDR1 is GTSNPN, CDR2 SVGIG (reference sequence). CDR3 nucleotides: TGTGCCTGGAGTGGTTTCGGAGGCACAGATACGCAGTATTTT. Translated, it gives CAWSGFGGTDTQYF.

This clone was seen a handful of times. The genes are TRBV7-2 and TRBJ2-7; no reliable D call. The CDR3 is 15 amino acids. Germline loops: CDR1 SGHTA, CDR2 FQGNSA. Between the trimmed V and J ends, which lost 3 bases and 0 bases, there was a span of 12 bases. CDR3 amino acids: CASSFSQVSSYEQYF. The CDR3 DNA reads as TGTGCCAGCAGCTTTAGTCAGGTTAGCTCCTACGAGCAGTACTTC. The variable domain in full, with the rest retrieved from reference TRBV7-2 and TRBJ2-7, is GAGVSQSPSNKVTEKGKDVELRCDPISGHTALYWYRQSLGQGLEFLIYFQGNSAPDKSGLPSDRFSAERTGGSVSTLTIQRTQQEDSAVYLCASSFSQVSSYEQYFGPGTRLTVT.

In DNA, the CDR3 is TGTGCCAGTAGTTTCTATTCCGGCCCTAACTATGGCTACACCTTC. This sequence encodes CASSFYSGPNYGYTF. The chain joins TRBV19 to TRBJ1-2; D not certain. V shed 5 bases and J shed 0 bases, with 13 bases lying between them. The germline gives CDR1 LNHDA, CDR2 SQIVND (reference sequence). The CDR3 runs to 15 residues.

The chain carries TRBV9 and TRBJ1-2, with D tentatively TRBD1 (5 bases). Germline CDR1 SGDLS, CDR2 YYNGEE. Trimming took 0 bases from V and 3 from J, leaving 12 bases between them. This CDR3 is 15 amino acids long. The CDR3 here is CASSVAGREDYGYTF. The CDR3 nucleotides read TGTGCCAGCAGCGTAGCCGGCAGGGAGGACTATGGCTACACCTTC.

V gene TRBV11-3 combines with J gene TRBJ2-1, with TRBD2 matching over 10 bases. CDR1 and CDR2 from the germline V gene are SGHNT and YENEEA. With V trimmed by 5 bases and J by 5 bases, 9 bases remained unmatched. This CDR3 has 16 residues. The CDR3 reads CASSLGAGGPDNEQFF. CDR3 DNA sequence: TGTGCCAGCAGCCTTGGAGCGGGGGGGCCAGACAATGAGCAGTTCTTC.

The chain combines TRBV5-8 with TRBJ2-1, with TRBD1 matching over 8 bases. V was pared by 3 bases and J by 0 bases, with 2 bases of the junction left unmatched. CDR1 and CDR2 from the germline V gene are SGHTS and YDEGEE. CDR3 length: 15 amino acids. CDR3 DNA: TGTGCCAGCAGCTCGGGGACAGGCTCCTACAATGAGCAGTTCTTC. This translates into CASSSGTGSYNEQFF.

CDR3 DNA: TGTGCCAGCAGCCAAGTTAAAGGGGGGTTATTCTTCTCCTACGAGCAGTACTTC. Translating gives CASSQVKGGLFFSYEQYF. This chain links TRBV3-1 (or the pseudogene TRBV3-2) with TRBJ2-7; D possibly uses TRBD1 or TRBD2 (6 bases each). The CDR3 is 18 amino acids. The V gene's germline CDR1 is LGHDT and CDR2 YNNKEL (reference sequence). Trimming cost V 1 base and J 0 bases, with 19 bases left between them.

The V and J genes are TRBV5-1 and TRBJ2-5; possibly TRBD1 or TRBD2 for D (5 bases each). V lost 0 bases, J lost 5 bases, and 14 bases lay in between. Germline lookup yields CDR1 SGHRS and CDR2 YFSETQ. This CDR3 is 15 amino acids long. The CDR3 loop is CASSLAGGSGETQYF. Written as DNA, the CDR3 is TGCGCCAGCAGCTTGGCTGGGGGATCAGGGGAGACCCAGTACTTC.

This chain connects TRBV6-6 to TRBJ1-5, with D tentatively TRBD1 (5 bases). Germline V gene data show CDR1 as MNHNY and CDR2 as SVGAGI (reference sequence). V gave up 4 bases and J gave up 3 bases, with 13 bases separating them. CDR3 length: 15 residues. This chain's CDR3 is CASSSLGANNQPQHF. In DNA, the CDR3 is TGTGCCAGCAGTTCCCTCGGGGCAAACAATCAGCCCCAGCATTTT.

The rearrangement links TRBV9 to TRBJ2-1; the D is unclear. This CDR3 comprises 14 residues. The V end was cut by 0 bases, the J end by 9 bases, with 13 bases between. CDR1 SGDLS and CDR2 YYNGEE come from the germline V gene. The DNA for the CDR3 is TGTGCCAGCAGCGTAGATCCTTCAGAGGCTGAGCAGTTCTTC. Its translation is CASSVDPSEAEQFF.

This rearrangement joins TRBV2 to TRBJ2-3; weak D call: TRBD2 (7 bases). Germline V CDR1 and CDR2: SNHLY, FYNNEI. The CDR3 consists of 16 residues. Trimming took off 6 bases at V and 2 bases at J, with 18 bases between the two ends. The CDR3 nucleotides are TGTGCCAGCAGGGAGAGGACGGGGGGCCTCACAGATACGCAGTATTTT. Its translation is CASRERTGGLTDTQYF.

The chain uses TRBV11-2 and TRBJ1-6; 8 nucleotides align to TRBD1. J lost 9 bases, V lost 2 bases, and 12 bases had no gene match. Germline loops: CDR1 SGHAT, CDR2 FQNNGV. The CDR3 extends over 17 amino acids. CDR3 coding DNA: TGTGCCAGCAGCTTATTCCAGGGGGCAGGAGTAGGTTCACCCCTCCACTTT. Translating gives CASSLFQGAGVGSPLHF. Drawing the rest from reference TRBV11-2 and TRBJ1-6, the complete variable domain is EAGVAQSPRYKIIEKRQSVAFWCNPISGHATLYWYQQILGQGPKLLIQFQNNGVVDDSQLPKDRFSAERLKGVDSTLKIQPAKLEDSAVYLCASSLFQGAGVGSPLHFGNGTRLTVT.

This clone was observed a handful of times. This sequence joins TRBV5-1 and TRBJ2-1; possible D gene TRBD1, 7 bases. CDR3 length equals 15 residues. Trimming shortened V by 4 bases and J by 1 base, and 12 bases separated the two germline ends. Germline values: CDR1 SGHRS, CDR2 YFSETQ. CDR3 nucleotides: TGCGCCAGCAGCCTACAGGGGACTTCCTACAATGAGCAGTTCTTC. This sequence encodes CASSLQGTSYNEQFF.

The CDR3: CASSLGVSGAGYGYTF. CDR3 in DNA: TGTGCCAGCAGCTTAGGAGTCTCCGGGGCCGGCTATGGCTACACCTTC. The genes are TRBV7-2 and TRBJ1-2, with a weak D call TRBD1 (5 bases). V was trimmed by 1 base and J by 4 bases, leaving 16 bases between them. The CDR3 length is 16 residues. Germline V lookup: CDR1 SGHTA, CDR2 FQGNSA.